A single sample gave rise to the 13 T cell receptor beta chains below, sequenced in a study of human T cells and chemical hapten exposure. TCRdb called the RACE reads again in MiXCR, with one record for every CDR3 protein. Of tens of thousands of distinct CDR3 sequences listed, about 4% were seen once; the top ten hold 5.6%. Time point reported: healthy volunteer bleed at 6 weeks. Unfractionated whole blood yielded the extracted total RNA. Sequencing used whole blood. Receptors originate from a human donor in good health. Some clones in this sample may be carry-over from other donors' samples.

This clonotype was seen many times. The chain combines TRBV15 with TRBJ1-3, with D possibly TRBD1 on 6 matching bases. The germline CDR1 and CDR2 sequences are LNHNV and YYDKDF (reference sequence). Trimming shortened V by 2 bases and J by 0 bases, and 14 bases separated the two germline ends. CDR3 size: 17 residues. The CDR3 spells CATSRPDSLFSGNTIYF. CDR3 bases: TGTGCCACCAGCAGACCGGACAGCCTCTTCTCTGGAAACACCATATATTTT.

V usage is TRBV10-3 and J usage is TRBJ2-3; 9 nucleotides match TRBD1. The CDR3 runs to 14 residues. With V trimmed by 4 bases and J by 9 bases, 8 bases remained unmatched. The germline V gene has CDR1 ENHRY and CDR2 SYGVKD. This chain's CDR3 is CAISGGQGGGTQYF. For the CDR3, the DNA is TGTGCCATCAGTGGGGGACAGGGAGGCGGGACGCAGTATTTT.

The J gene is TRBJ2-7, the V gene TRBV27, with 9 bases that match TRBD2. This CDR3 is 14 amino acids long. Germline V gene sequence: CDR1 MNHEY, CDR2 SMNVEV (reference sequence). V trimming: 0 bases; J trimming: 6 bases; junction bases outside the gene matches: 3. CDR3 DNA sequence: TGTGCCAGCAGTTTATCCGGGACTAGCAGCGAGCAGTACTTC. This gives the protein CASSLSGTSSEQYF.

This chain uses TRBV12-3 or TRBV12-4 with TRBJ1-5, with a weak D call TRBD1 (6 bases). The CDR3 sequence is 16 residues long. The ends were cut back, 5 bases at V and 2 bases at J, with 16 bases in the middle. CDR3 protein: CASSRWQGRGNQPQHF. CDR3 sequence (DNA): TGTGCCAGCAGTCGCTGGCAGGGGCGAGGCAATCAGCCCCAGCATTTT.

There are many counts of this clonotype. Written as DNA, the CDR3 is TGCAGCGTTGTAGGCAGCGAATTCTATGGCTACACCTTC. Encoded protein: CSVVGSEFYGYTF. The rearrangement joins TRBV29-1 to TRBJ1-2; no clear D. V lost 4 bases and J 4 bases, leaving 13 bases between the germline ends. This CDR3 is built from 13 residues. Germline lookup yields CDR1 SQVTM and CDR2 ANQGSEA. The entire variable domain, with the rest obtained from reference TRBV29-1 and TRBJ1-2, is as follows: SAVISQKPSRDICQRGTSLTIQCQVDSQVTMMFWYRQQPGQSLTLIATANQGSEATYESGFVIDKFPISRPNLTFSTLTVSNMSPEDSSIYLCSVVGSEFYGYTFGSGTRLTVV.

At least ten counts were recorded for this clonotype. The chain links TRBV12-3 or TRBV12-4 to TRBJ2-2, with D uncertain. Deletions cut 3 bases from V and 2 bases from J, with 7 bases between. The CDR3 covers 14 residues. DNA for the CDR3: TGTGCCAGCAGTTTGCCTGGTAACACCGGGGAGCTGTTTTTT. Encoded protein: CASSLPGNTGELFF.

This clonotype was counted at least ten times. A read error may account for a junction end that differs from germline. The V and J genes are TRBV11-2 and TRBJ2-2; 10 bases match TRBD2. The V gene's germline CDR1 is SGHAT and CDR2 FQNNGV. The CDR3 runs 16 residues. CDR3 bases: TGTGCCAGCAGCTTCCCAGCGGGAGGGAACAGCGGGGAGCTGTTTTTT. This codes for CASSFPAGGNSGELFF.

This clonotype was seen ten or more times. The V and J genes are TRBV20-1 and TRBJ1-5; D unresolved. The V end was cut by 0 bases, the J end by 2 bases, with 8 bases between. The CDR3 loop spans 14 amino acids. Germline lookup yields CDR1 DFQATT and CDR2 SNEGSKA (reference sequence). The DNA of the CDR3 is TGCAGTGCTAGAGATAGATGGGGCAATCAGCCCCAGCATTTT. Its protein product is CSARDRWGNQPQHF.

This clonotype turned up a few times. V gene TRBV6-5 combines with J gene TRBJ2-3, with TRBD2 identical over 7 bases. Trimming cost V 2 bases and J 1 base; bases outside gene matches: 0. Germline values: CDR1 MNHEY, CDR2 SVGAGI. This CDR3 has 14 amino acids. The CDR3 protein is CASSYREGTDTQYF. The CDR3 nucleotides read TGTGCCAGCAGTTACCGGGAGGGCACAGATACGCAGTATTTT.

V gene TRBV4-1 combines with J gene TRBJ1-5; 10 nucleotides agree with TRBD1. This CDR3 has 16 amino acids. Looked up from germline, CDR1 is MGHRA and CDR2 is YSYEKL. V shed 3 bases, J shed 5 bases, and the junction held 7 bases outside the gene matches. Here the CDR3 reads CASSHGRTGGHQPQHF. The CDR3 nucleotides are TGCGCCAGCAGCCACGGTCGGACAGGGGGACATCAGCCCCAGCATTTT.

This clonotype was counted at least ten times. The chain employs TRBV10-1 and TRBJ2-2; 9 nucleotides line up with TRBD1. This CDR3 has 18 amino acids. After removal of 6 bases from V and 7 bases from J, the junction contained 18 bases not matched to a gene. Germline assignment: CDR1 WNHNN and CDR2 SYGVQD (reference sequence). The chain's CDR3 is CASSRDRVLIGTHGELFF. The CDR3 DNA is TGCGCCAGCAGCCGGGACAGGGTTCTCATAGGTACTCACGGGGAGCTGTTTTTT.

This clonotype was counted at least ten times. The chain uses TRBV5-1 and TRBJ2-1, with TRBD2 matching 10 bases. The V gene end was trimmed by 7 bases and the J gene end by 8 bases; junction bases not matched to a gene: 18. Germline V gives CDR1 SGHRS, CDR2 YFSETQ. This CDR3 is built from 17 residues. The CDR3 DNA is TGCGCCAGCGGTCGAGGGACTAGCGTCACTTCAAGGCATGAGCAGTTCTTC. Its protein is CASGRGTSVTSRHEQFF.

Only a few counts were recorded for this clonotype. The rearrangement uses TRBV11-2 and TRBJ2-3, with 7 bases matching TRBD2. With 2 bases clipped from V and 1 base from J, the junction kept 27 bases outside the gene matches. Germline-derived CDR1 and CDR2 are SGHAT and FQNNGV. The CDR3 has 23 amino acids. The CDR3 bases are TGTGCCAGCAGCTTAAGGGCCGCGAAGTGGTGGAGCGGCCCCGCGGGGGGCACAGATACGCAGTATTTT. This gives the protein CASSLRAAKWWSGPAGGTDTQYF.